This T cell receptor (beta chain) was identified in a study of T cells in Graves' hyperthyroidism and ophthalmopathy. From RNA transcripts, TCR beta CDR3 regions were amplified. With the HTBI primer set, the TCR CDR3 went through a first round of RT-PCR. TCRdb used MiXCR to reprocess the multiplex PCR reads, holding one entry per CDR3 protein. The repertoire holds hundreds of thousands of distinct CDR3 sequences, with 15% to 18% as singletons. The CDR3 loop spans 15 amino acids. The germline gives CDR1 KGHSH, CDR2 LQKENI. Trimming left V 6 bases short and J 5 bases short, with 17 bases between. This clonotype showed up many times.

The chain joins TRBV18 to TRBJ1-5; perhaps TRBD1 as D (5 bases). Material for sequencing was blood. This receptor was taken from a woman between 18 and 29 years old with Graves' hyperthyroidism. The CDR3 bases are TGTGCCAGCTCCCCCGCGGGGGAGAGAGATCAGCCCCAGCATTTT. Protein sequence: CASSPAGERDQPQHF.